The text below deals with one TCR beta chain. Its specificity is unknown. This sample is drawn from a study of T cell repertoires in cytomegalovirus infection. Study-wide context: An indication of both CMV infection and matching HLA type came from public TCR beta signatures. Findings and limits, study-wide: HLA-C-restricted CMV clonotypes gave the most frequent clonotype in two of eight donors. Cumulative frequency (of public TCR beta family members) identified carriers of CMV plus the relevant HLA.

TCRdb reprocessed the reads via MiXCR and lists one record per CDR3 protein. Here the sample spans about 400,000 distinct CDR3 sequences, over 15% being singletons. This TCR derives from a human donor in good health (CMV status not recorded). Some clones in this sample may be carry-over from other donors' samples. Sequencing was done on a sample of PBMCs.

The DNA for the CDR3 is TGTGCCAGTAGCACAGGGCCCCCCGCGAATGAGCAGTTCTTC. It specifies CASSTGPPANEQFF. The chain combines TRBV19 with TRBJ2-1; possibly TRBD1 for D (6 bases). Germline-derived CDR1 and CDR2 are LNHDA and SQIVND (reference sequence). CDR3 length equals 14 residues. V was clipped by 6 bases and J by 7 bases, with 16 bases between them. Variable domain in full (rest from reference TRBV19 and TRBJ2-1): DGGITQSPKYLFRKEGQNVTLSCEQNLNHDAMYWYRQDPGQGLRLIYYSQIVNDFQKGDIAEGYSVSREKKESFPLTVTSAQKNPTAFYLCASSTGPPANEQFFGPGTRLTVL.